The rows below give T cell receptor beta chains drawn from one sample of a study of cytomegalovirus exposure and HLA in healthy donors. Produced via immunoSEQ multiplex PCR; TCRdb's table is partial and in-frame only. Of around 68,000 clones listed, approximately 72% are singletons. The sequencing sample was made of PBMCs. Receptor source: a woman younger than 45 in good health and CMV-seropositive. The CDR3 runs from the conserved cysteine through the conserved F or W. The D gene is left open where the match is weak. Some rows mark clone size as missing; the rest say once, few, many or name a class of expanded clone.

V gene: TRBV7-2
clone size: once
D gene: .
J gene: TRBJ2-7
CDR3 protein: CASSLGRGPYEQYF
CDR3 DNA: TGTGCCAGCAGCTTAGGGCGGGGGCCCTACGAGCAGTACTTC

V gene: TRBV9
clone size: .
D gene: .
J gene: TRBJ2-2
CDR3 protein: CASSVAWGQTGELFF
CDR3 DNA: TGTGCCAGCAGCGTAGCGTGGGGGCAGACCGGGGAGCTGTTTTTT

V gene: TRBV28
clone size: .
D gene: TRBD1
J gene: TRBJ1-6
CDR3 protein: CASRPGTDYSPLHF
CDR3 DNA: TGTGCCAGCAGACCCGGGACAGACTATTCACCCCTCCACTTT

V gene: TRBV29-1
clone size: once
D gene: TRBD1
J gene: TRBJ2-1
CDR3 protein: CSADKAGGHRNEQFF
CDR3 DNA: TGCAGCGCTGATAAAGCAGGGGGCCATAGGAATGAGCAGTTCTTC

V gene: TRBV7-9
clone size: .
D gene: .
J gene: TRBJ1-2
CDR3 protein: CASSLAQGNYGYTF
CDR3 DNA: TGTGCCAGCAGCTTAGCCCAGGGGAACTATGGCTACACCTTC

V gene: TRBV9
clone size: .
D gene: TRBD2
J gene: TRBJ2-7
CDR3 protein: CASSNSGRAYEQYF
CDR3 DNA: TGTGCCAGCAGTAATAGCGGGAGGGCCTACGAGCAGTACTTC

V gene: TRBV7-3
clone size: .
D gene: TRBD1
J gene: TRBJ1-6
CDR3 protein: CASSSWTGVNSPLHF
CDR3 DNA: TGTGCCAGCAGCTCGTGGACAGGGGTTAATTCACCCCTCCACTTT

V gene: TRBV15
clone size: .
D gene: .
J gene: TRBJ1-5
CDR3 protein: CATSRDGAGNQPQHF
CDR3 DNA: TGTGCCACCAGCAGAGACGGCGCGGGCAATCAGCCCCAGCATTTT

V gene: TRBV29-1
clone size: once
D gene: TRBD2
J gene: TRBJ2-5
CDR3 protein: CSVEVYVAGVDETQYF
CDR3 DNA: TGCAGCGTTGAAGTCTACGTAGCGGGAGTAGACGAGACCCAGTACTTC

V gene: TRBV7-2
clone size: .
D gene: TRBD2
J gene: TRBJ2-7
CDR3 protein: CASSYGLAGYEQYF
CDR3 DNA: TGTGCCAGCAGCTATGGACTAGCGGGCTACGAGCAGTACTTC

V gene: TRBV30
clone size: .
D gene: TRBD2
J gene: TRBJ2-7
CDR3 protein: CAWSVPGLANEQYF
CDR3 DNA: TGTGCCTGGAGTGTACCGGGACTAGCGAACGAGCAGTACTTC

V gene: TRBV6-6
clone size: .
D gene: .
J gene: TRBJ1-1
CDR3 protein: CASVEVQNTEAFF
CDR3 DNA: TGTGCCAGCGTCGAGGTACAGAACACTGAAGCTTTCTTT

V gene: TRBV7-3
clone size: .
D gene: TRBD1
J gene: TRBJ2-1
CDR3 protein: CASSPGGGNEQFF
CDR3 DNA: TGTGCCAGCAGCCCAGGGGGCGGAAATGAGCAGTTCTTC

V gene: TRBV9
clone size: .
D gene: TRBD2
J gene: TRBJ2-5
CDR3 protein: CASSRGAGGQETQYF
CDR3 DNA: TGTGCCAGCAGCAGGGGAGCGGGAGGCCAAGAGACCCAGTACTTC

V gene: TRBV6-1
clone size: .
D gene: TRBD1
J gene: TRBJ2-7
CDR3 protein: CASSGPLGQGTYEQYF
CDR3 DNA: TGTGCCAGCAGTGGACCCTTGGGACAGGGCACCTACGAGCAGTACTTC

V gene: TRBV5-1
clone size: .
D gene: TRBD1
J gene: TRBJ1-1
CDR3 protein: CASSWTGLGGYTEAFF
CDR3 DNA: TGCGCCAGCAGCTGGACAGGGCTTGGGGGTTACACTGAAGCTTTCTTT

V gene: TRBV5-1
clone size: .
D gene: TRBD1
J gene: TRBJ2-1
CDR3 protein: CASSLVGQAPEGEQFF
CDR3 DNA: TGCGCCAGCAGCTTGGTCGGACAGGCACCAGAGGGTGAGCAGTTCTTC

V gene: TRBV27
clone size: once
D gene: TRBD1
J gene: TRBJ1-5
CDR3 protein: CASSPAGTGGRQPQHF
CDR3 DNA: TGTGCCAGCAGTCCCGCCGGGACAGGGGGCCGTCAGCCCCAGCATTTT

V gene: TRBV7-9
clone size: .
D gene: .
J gene: TRBJ2-5
CDR3 protein: CASSLVSGQETQYF
CDR3 DNA: TGTGCCAGCAGCTTAGTTAGCGGCCAAGAGACCCAGTACTTC

V gene: TRBV28
clone size: once
D gene: .
J gene: TRBJ2-1
CDR3 protein: CASIAQGSNEQFF
CDR3 DNA: TGTGCCAGCATCGCACAGGGTTCCAATGAGCAGTTCTTC

V gene: TRBV5-4
clone size: .
D gene: .
J gene: TRBJ2-7
CDR3 protein: CASSLGRGPTYEQYF
CDR3 DNA: TGTGCCAGCAGCTTGGGAAGGGGCCCCACCTACGAGCAGTACTTC

V gene: TRBV11-2
clone size: .
D gene: TRBD1
J gene: TRBJ1-2
CDR3 protein: CASSFSTGVYGYTF
CDR3 DNA: TGTGCCAGCAGCTTCTCTACAGGGGTATATGGCTACACCTTC

V gene: TRBV27
clone size: .
D gene: .
J gene: TRBJ2-1
CDR3 protein: CASSLAGPRGYNEQFF
CDR3 DNA: TGTGCCAGCAGTTTGGCGGGTCCACGGGGCTACAATGAGCAGTTCTTC

V gene: TRBV7-8
clone size: .
D gene: TRBD2
J gene: TRBJ2-1
CDR3 protein: CASSLGLAGEQFF
CDR3 DNA: TGTGCCAGCAGCTTGGGACTAGCCGGTGAGCAGTTCTTC

V gene: TRBV19
clone size: .
D gene: TRBD2
J gene: TRBJ2-2
CDR3 protein: CASGHRGGRGTGELFF
CDR3 DNA: TGTGCCAGTGGACACCGGGGGGGTAGAGGCACCGGGGAGCTGTTTTTT

V gene: TRBV7-6
clone size: once
D gene: .
J gene: TRBJ1-6
CDR3 protein: CASSPTPYNSPLHF
CDR3 DNA: TGTGCCAGCAGCCCGACACCGTATAATTCACCCCTCCACTTT

V gene: TRBV30
clone size: .
D gene: .
J gene: TRBJ1-6
CDR3 protein: CAWSVTENSPLHF
CDR3 DNA: TGTGCCTGGAGTGTGACAGAAAATTCACCCCTCCACTTT

V gene: TRBV7-2
clone size: .
D gene: TRBD2
J gene: TRBJ2-1
CDR3 protein: CASSLAGLAQFF
CDR3 DNA: TGTGCCAGCAGCTTAGCGGGACTAGCGCAGTTCTTC

V gene: TRBV7-9
clone size: .
D gene: .
J gene: TRBJ2-1
CDR3 protein: CASTLGGGASYNEQFF
CDR3 DNA: TGTGCCAGCACCTTAGGAGGGGGGGCCTCCTACAATGAGCAGTTCTTC

V gene: TRBV6-5
clone size: .
D gene: TRBD2
J gene: TRBJ2-1
CDR3 protein: CASRTSSGQQFF
CDR3 DNA: TGTGCCAGCAGAACTTCTAGCGGGCAGCAGTTCTTC

V gene: TRBV5-1
clone size: .
D gene: .
J gene: TRBJ1-6
CDR3 protein: CASSLFRVGQTNSPLHF
CDR3 DNA: TGCGCCAGCAGCTTGTTCCGCGTGGGGCAGACTAATTCACCCCTCCACTTT

V gene: TRBV19
clone size: .
D gene: TRBD2
J gene: TRBJ2-5
CDR3 protein: CASSGIGLAGGETQYF
CDR3 DNA: TGTGCCAGTAGTGGTATAGGGCTAGCGGGAGGAGAGACCCAGTACTTC

V gene: TRBV5-6
clone size: .
D gene: TRBD1
J gene: TRBJ2-1
CDR3 protein: CASSPDLRDRFNNEQFF
CDR3 DNA: TGTGCCAGCAGCCCCGACCTCCGGGACAGGTTCAACAATGAGCAGTTCTTC

V gene: TRBV14
clone size: .
D gene: .
J gene: TRBJ1-1
CDR3 protein: CASSQRGAGSEAFF
CDR3 DNA: TGTGCCAGCAGCCAGAGGGGCGCCGGGAGTGAAGCTTTCTTT

V gene: TRBV6-6
clone size: .
D gene: .
J gene: TRBJ1-2
CDR3 protein: CASGVGGSHGYTF
CDR3 DNA: TGCGCCAGCGGCGTGGGGGGATCGCATGGCTACACCTTC

V gene: TRBV5-6
clone size: .
D gene: .
J gene: TRBJ1-2
CDR3 protein: CASTFRLSGYTF
CDR3 DNA: TGTGCCAGCACCTTCCGGTTATCGGGCTACACCTTC

V gene: TRBV7-9
clone size: .
D gene: .
J gene: TRBJ2-5
CDR3 protein: CASSLNPGETQYF
CDR3 DNA: TGTGCCAGCAGCTTAAATCCGGGAGAGACCCAGTACTTC

V gene: TRBV2
clone size: .
D gene: TRBD1
J gene: TRBJ1-2
CDR3 protein: CASSGLLDREHGYTF
CDR3 DNA: TGTGCCAGCAGTGGCCTATTGGACAGGGAGCACGGCTACACCTTC

V gene: TRBV11-2
clone size: once
D gene: TRBD2
J gene: TRBJ2-7
CDR3 protein: CASSLAGAYEQYF
CDR3 DNA: TGTGCCAGCAGCCTAGCGGGAGCCTACGAGCAGTACTTC

V gene: TRBV11-2
clone size: .
D gene: .
J gene: TRBJ2-7
CDR3 protein: CASSLGQAPYEQYF
CDR3 DNA: TGTGCCAGCAGCTTAGGTCAGGCTCCCTACGAGCAGTACTTC

V gene: TRBV5-4
clone size: .
D gene: TRBD2
J gene: TRBJ2-1
CDR3 protein: CASAMGVAGGNEQFF
CDR3 DNA: TGTGCCAGCGCCATGGGGGTGGCGGGAGGGAATGAGCAGTTCTTC

V gene: TRBV5-4
clone size: .
D gene: .
J gene: TRBJ2-1
CDR3 protein: CASSPKRAGGEQFF
CDR3 DNA: TGTGCCAGCAGCCCCAAGCGGGCGGGCGGTGAGCAGTTCTTC

V gene: TRBV25-1
clone size: .
D gene: .
J gene: TRBJ1-4
CDR3 protein: CASQPHGGSEKLFF
CDR3 DNA: TGTGCCAGTCAACCCCATGGGGGGAGTGAAAAACTGTTTTTT

V gene: TRBV5-1
clone size: few
D gene: TRBD2
J gene: TRBJ2-7
CDR3 protein: CASSRTSGSLVYEQYF
CDR3 DNA: TGCGCCAGCAGCAGGACTAGCGGGAGCCTCGTCTACGAGCAGTACTTC

V gene: TRBV6-1
clone size: .
D gene: TRBD1
J gene: TRBJ1-1
CDR3 protein: CASSPTGSDREAFF
CDR3 DNA: TGTGCCAGCAGCCCGACAGGGTCCGATAGGGAAGCTTTCTTT

V gene: TRBV27
clone size: few
D gene: TRBD1
J gene: TRBJ1-1
CDR3 protein: CASSPQGVNTEAFF
CDR3 DNA: TGTGCCAGCAGTCCACAGGGGGTGAACACTGAAGCTTTCTTT

V gene: TRBV27
clone size: .
D gene: TRBD2
J gene: TRBJ2-7
CDR3 protein: CASSVLAGMNRQYF
CDR3 DNA: TGTGCCAGCAGTGTACTAGCGGGAATGAATCGGCAGTACTTC

V gene: TRBV5-1
clone size: once
D gene: TRBD2
J gene: TRBJ2-1
CDR3 protein: CASSLVAGGNEQFF
CDR3 DNA: TGCGCCAGCAGCTTGGTAGCGGGAGGGAATGAGCAGTTCTTC

V gene: TRBV4-3
clone size: .
D gene: TRBD2
J gene: TRBJ2-7
CDR3 protein: CASSQVRDYSYEQYF
CDR3 DNA: TGCGCCAGCAGCCAAGTACGGGACTACTCCTACGAGCAGTACTTC

V gene: TRBV4-3
clone size: few
D gene: .
J gene: TRBJ1-3
CDR3 protein: CASSPGAGVGNTIYF
CDR3 DNA: TGCGCCAGCAGCCCCGGGGCAGGGGTCGGAAACACCATATATTTT

V gene: TRBV28
clone size: once
D gene: TRBD1
J gene: TRBJ2-3
CDR3 protein: CASSPRTGADTQYF
CDR3 DNA: TGTGCCAGCAGTCCCAGGACAGGGGCAGATACGCAGTATTTT

V gene: TRBV19
clone size: .
D gene: TRBD1
J gene: TRBJ1-5
CDR3 protein: CASSHGQGNQPQHF
CDR3 DNA: TGTGCCAGTAGCCATGGACAGGGCAATCAGCCCCAGCATTTT